Reported below is one T cell receptor (beta chain). The data were produced by immunoSEQ multiplex PCR, yet TCRdb's version contains in-frame clones alone and is incomplete. The table lists under 600,000 clones, roughly nine tenths of them singletons. This entry is derived from a study of Ad26.COV2.S vaccination and SARS-CoV-2 variants. On the study more broadly: Donor joined the COV1001 Ad26.COV2.S trial arm. Intramuscularly, Ad26.COV2.S was given either once or twice, 56 days apart.

The CDR3 is 15 residues long. Germline V CDR1 and CDR2: MNHEY, SVGEGT. Deletions cut 0 bases from V and 3 bases from J, with 11 bases between. Treatment specified: about 20 received Ad26.COV2.S at low or high dose, single or two shots; several received placebo; per-sample allocation not given. Sampling was performed 63 days after the first vaccine or placebo injection. V and J are TRBV6-2 or TRBV6-3 and TRBJ1-2; D is uncertain. This sequence was found in a person between 18 and 65 years old who received the Ad26.COV2.S COVID-19 vaccine or a placebo. This sample comprised peripheral blood, obtained in a trial of Ad26.COV2.S vaccine versus placebo. The CDR3 region has the DNA TGTGCCAGCAGTTACTCGGGTAACACCTACTATGGCTACACCTTC. It specifies CASSYSGNTYYGYTF.